The rows below give T cell receptor beta chains drawn from one sample of a study of shared clonotypes between healthy human individuals. Sequenced by immunoSEQ multiplex PCR; TCRdb stores in-frame clones only, minus some. In the table there are about 380,000 clones, approximately 97% of which are singletons. What was sequenced was memory CD8+ T cells sorted from blood. Source of these receptors: a man in his thirties or forties in good health. The CDR3 runs from the conserved cysteine through the conserved F or W. The D gene is left open where the match is weak. Not every row has a clone size; where given, it reads once, few, many or a size class.

>TRBD1|TRBV30|NA|TRBJ1-1
CAWGGQGIVEAFF
TGTGCCTGGGGTGGACAGGGGATTGTGGAAGCTTTCTTT
>NA|TRBV20-1|NA|TRBJ2-4
CSARGGAPQYF
TGCAGTGCTAGAGGGGGAGCCCCTCAGTACTTC
>NA|TRBV5-5|NA|TRBJ2-5
CASSLRRRRETQYF
TGTGCCAGCAGCTTGAGGCGCAGGAGAGAGACCCAGTACTTC
>NA|TRBV27|NA|TRBJ1-2
CASSLRTPTRYGYTF
TGTGCCAGCAGTTTAAGGACCCCAACAAGATATGGCTACACCTTC
>TRBD2|TRBV2|NA|TRBJ2-2
CASRNFGTSHTGELFF
TGTGCCAGCAGGAACTTCGGGACTAGCCACACCGGGGAGCTGTTTTTT
>NA|TRBV4-1|NA|TRBJ1-2
CASSQELQRDDYGYTF
TGCGCCAGCAGCCAAGAGCTTCAGAGGGATGACTATGGCTACACCTTC
>NA|TRBV7-9|NA|TRBJ2-2
CASRLDYRADTGELFF
TGTGCCAGCAGACTCGATTACAGGGCGGATACCGGGGAGCTGTTTTTT
>TRBD2|TRBV19|NA|TRBJ2-7
CASRPEGLAGGPKYF
TGTGCCAGTAGACCCGAAGGACTAGCGGGAGGGCCAAAGTACTTC
>NA|TRBV2|NA|TRBJ2-3
CASNSAVYSTDTQYF
TGTGCCAGCAATTCGGCGGTTTACTCCACAGATACGCAGTATTTT
>TRBD1|TRBV19|NA|TRBJ2-1
CASTSRDRGGVYNEQFF
TGTGCCAGCACTTCTCGGGACAGGGGCGGAGTCTACAATGAGCAGTTCTTC
>NA|TRBV6-5|NA|TRBJ1-1
CASSYSKDTEAFF
TGTGCCAGCAGTTACTCGAAAGACACTGAAGCTTTCTTT
>TRBD1|TRBV25-1|once|TRBJ1-2
CASSRPGTGYGYTF
TGTGCCAGCTCTCGTCCCGGGACAGGGTATGGCTACACCTTC
>TRBD1|TRBV7-9|NA|TRBJ2-7
CASSLVGTGGEQYF
TGTGCCAGCAGCTTAGTCGGGACAGGGGGCGAGCAGTACTTC
>NA|TRBV19|NA|TRBJ2-5
CASPWGQYF
TGTGCCAGTCCATGGGGCCAGTACTTC
>TRBD2|TRBV5-6|NA|TRBJ2-2
CASSFRSSGPSSNTGELFF
TGTGCCAGCAGCTTTAGGAGTAGCGGGCCGAGTTCGAACACCGGGGAGCTGTTTTTT
>NA|TRBV19|NA|TRBJ2-1
CASSIDYSVNEQFF
TGTGCCAGTAGTATAGATTACAGCGTCAATGAGCAGTTCTTC
>TRBD2|TRBV28|NA|TRBJ2-3
CASTVSTSGRLSDTQYF
TGTGCCAGCACCGTCTCGACTAGCGGGAGATTGTCAGATACGCAGTATTTT
>TRBD1|TRBV19|once|TRBJ2-2
CASSTRQGTDTGELFF
TGTGCCAGTAGTACCAGACAGGGAACGGACACCGGGGAGCTGTTTTTT
>TRBD2|TRBV5-4|NA|TRBJ2-7
CASSRGLAYEQYF
TGTGCCAGCAGTCGGGGACTAGCTTACGAGCAGTACTTC
>NA|TRBV29-1|once|TRBJ2-3
CSVEGQGKGTDTQYF
TGCAGCGTTGAAGGGCAGGGGAAGGGCACAGATACGCAGTATTTT
>TRBD1|TRBV28|NA|TRBJ2-7
CASSRDRTFEQYF
TGTGCCAGCAGCCGGGACAGGACCTTTGAGCAGTACTTC
>TRBD2|TRBV10-3|NA|TRBJ2-3
CAISHTGTSSTTDTQYF
TGTGCCATCAGTCATACCGGGACTAGCAGTACCACAGATACGCAGTATTTT
>TRBD2|TRBV10-1|NA|TRBJ2-1
CASSDLAGVSEQFF
TGCGCCAGCAGTGATCTAGCGGGAGTGAGTGAGCAGTTCTTC
>NA|TRBV28|NA|TRBJ1-5
CASSLAGGPQHF
TGTGCCAGCAGTTTGGCCGGGGGGCCCCAGCATTTT
>NA|TRBV7-9|NA|TRBJ1-6
CASSTGGPNSPLHF
TGTGCCAGCAGCACAGGAGGGCCGAATTCACCCCTCCACTTT
>NA|TRBV4-1|NA|TRBJ1-4
CASSQDPLQGPNEKLFF
TGCGCCAGCAGCCAAGATCCCCTACAGGGCCCCAATGAAAAACTGTTTTTT
>TRBD1|TRBV5-1|NA|TRBJ1-2
CASSPPQGARGYTF
TGCGCCAGCAGCCCCCCACAGGGGGCGCGGGGCTACACCTTC
>NA|TRBV7-2|NA|TRBJ2-1
CASSLETGYNEQFF
TGTGCCAGCAGCTTAGAGACGGGTTACAATGAGCAGTTCTTC
>NA|TRBV7-9|NA|TRBJ2-7
CASSLWSGPAYEQYF
TGTGCCAGCAGCTTATGGAGTGGACCAGCCTACGAGCAGTACTTC
>NA|TRBV5-1|NA|TRBJ2-3
CASTPPGPIDTQYF
TGCGCCAGCACGCCGCCGGGCCCTATAGATACGCAGTATTTT
>NA|TRBV28|NA|TRBJ2-1
CASSLSAGRSFGSYNEQFF
TGTGCCAGCAGTTTATCCGCGGGGCGGTCGTTTGGCTCCTACAATGAGCAGTTCTTC
>TRBD2|TRBV6-1|once|TRBJ2-1
CASRPTSGRLRDQFF
TGTGCCAGCAGGCCGACTAGCGGGAGGTTAAGGGATCAGTTCTTC
>NA|TRBV11-2|NA|TRBJ2-7
CASSLGGDKEQYF
TGTGCCAGCAGCTTAGGGGGGGACAAAGAGCAGTACTTC
>TRBD2|TRBV4-1|NA|TRBJ2-1
CASSQGTSGRANEQFF
TGCGCCAGCAGCCAAGGGACTAGCGGGAGGGCCAATGAGCAGTTCTTC
>TRBD2|TRBV7-9|NA|TRBJ2-2
CASSVWLAGSTGELFF
TGTGCCAGCAGCGTGTGGTTAGCGGGATCGACCGGGGAGCTGTTTTTT
>TRBD1|TRBV7-9|NA|TRBJ2-3
CAIDRGTDTQYF
TGTGCCATAGACAGGGGGACAGATACGCAGTATTTT
>TRBD1|TRBV27|NA|TRBJ1-1
CASKGQGNMNTEAFF
TGTGCCAGCAAAGGACAGGGAAACATGAACACTGAAGCTTTCTTT
>NA|TRBV6-4|once|TRBJ2-3
CASSHHGTSSTDTQYF
TGTGCCAGCAGTCACCACGGGACTTCTAGCACAGATACGCAGTATTTT
>NA|TRBV4-2|NA|TRBJ2-7
CASSQEPAGHYEQYF
TGTGCCAGCAGCCAAGAACCAGCGGGACACTACGAGCAGTACTTC
>NA|TRBV30|NA|TRBJ2-5
CAWIEGLETQYF
TGTGCCTGGATTGAGGGGCTGGAGACCCAGTACTTC
>TRBD1|TRBV11-1|NA|TRBJ2-1
CASSLGTGYNEQFF
TGTGCCAGCAGCTTAGGGACAGGGTATAATGAGCAGTTCTTC
>NA|TRBV27|NA|TRBJ2-7
CASSLSGTISGEQYF
TGTGCCAGCAGTTTGTCCGGGACCATTAGTGGGGAGCAGTACTTC
>TRBD2|TRBV28|NA|TRBJ2-7
CASSSLAGEVKYEQYF
TGTGCCAGCAGTTCACTAGCGGGAGAGGTTAAATACGAGCAGTACTTC
>NA|TRBV28|NA|TRBJ2-2
CASSLSGELFF
TGTGCCAGCAGTTTATCGGGGGAGCTGTTTTTT
>NA|TRBV5-4|NA|TRBJ2-3
CASRNPSSSTDTQYF
TGTGCCAGCAGAAATCCTAGTTCTAGCACAGATACGCAGTATTTT
>TRBD2|TRBV4-2|NA|TRBJ2-5
CASSHGKSGAQETQYF
TGTGCCAGCAGCCATGGAAAAAGCGGGGCCCAAGAGACCCAGTACTTC